This T cell receptor (beta chain) was sequenced during a study of CD8 T cells in Susac syndrome. Regarding the study as a whole: Acknowledgment was made by the study that its TCR sequencing and HLA analysis involved a relatively small number of individuals.

Sequencing of TCR beta was performed on blood CD8+ and CD4+ T cells. TEMRA cells underwent FACS enrichment and CD8+ and CD4+ T cells underwent negative isolation. V gave up 3 bases and J gave up 3 bases, with 4 bases separating them. Germline V gene lookup returns CDR1 SGHRS and CDR2 YFSETQ. This CDR3 region has 11 residues. Reverse transcription of roughly 0.45 to 1 ug RNA was carried out with random hexamers. TCRdb reanalysed the immunoSEQ multiplex PCR reads using MiXCR and keeps one entry per CDR3 protein. Of approximately 110,000 distinct CDR3 sequences listed, around 96% are singletons. A note on this clonotype: Antigen specificity is unknown.

The rearrangement links TRBV5-1 to TRBJ2-7; D unclear. This receptor was obtained from a human donor in good health. Material: CD4+ T cells from PBMCs. The CDR3: CASSSDYEQYF. The DNA for the CDR3 is TGCGCCAGCAGCTCGGACTACGAGCAGTACTTC.